This T cell receptor beta chain was recovered during a study of T cells in Graves' hyperthyroidism and ophthalmopathy. CDR3 size: 15 residues. Looked up from germline, CDR1 is SGHRS and CDR2 is YFSETQ. Trimming took 4 bases from V and 4 from J; bases not matched to a gene: 8. This clonotype was recorded many times. TCR beta CDR3 sequences were amplified from RNA transcripts. HTBI primers were the set used in a first-round RT-PCR of the TCR CDR3. TCRdb re-derived calls from the multiplex PCR reads in MiXCR, one entry per CDR3 protein. The sample records 350,000 or so distinct CDR3 sequences, around 18% being singletons. For ophthalmopathy patients, the Clinical Activity Score was at least 3 and the NOSPECS grade at least 4; duration was under 3 months.

This TCR came from a woman between 40 and 55 years old with Graves' ophthalmopathy. Sequencing was done on a sample of blood. The V gene is TRBV5-1, the J gene TRBJ2-7; TRBD1 aligns across 10 bases. The CDR3 loop is CASSPRQGAEYEQYF. The CDR3 nucleotides read TGCGCCAGCAGCCCTAGACAGGGGGCAGAATACGAGCAGTACTTC.